Shown below are 22 T cell receptor beta chains from a single sample sequenced in a study of blood T cells in healthy people across ages (dated by TCRdb to the mid-2010s). Library preparation was by 5' RACE. Instrument used: Illumina HiSeq 2500. The second PCR ran for about 7 to 11 cycles and used a J-beta primer mix along with a sample-barcoded 5' primer. Using fastp trimming at Q25 and MiXCR clonotype assembly, TCRdb reanalyzed the public sequencing data and kept in-frame beta chains. Merged by CDR3 protein, the rows form single entries marked with the most common genes and DNA. This sample is represented by 730,000 or so distinct CDR3 sequences; around two fifths of them were singletons. Approximately 29% of the sample belongs to the ten largest clones. Sequenced input: blood. These TCRs come from a man older than 75 in good health.

This clonotype was observed a few times. The rearrangement links TRBV12-5 to TRBJ2-3; no clear D gene. The V end was cut by 2 bases, the J end by 3 bases, with 9 bases between. This CDR3 is 14 amino acids long. Germline CDR1 LGHNT, CDR2 FRNRAP. Here the CDR3 reads CASGLRAETDTQYF. CDR3 coding DNA: TGTGCTAGTGGTTTGAGGGCGGAAACAGATACGCAGTATTTT.

J is TRBJ2-5 and V is TRBV14; 7 bases are shared with TRBD2. Germline loops: CDR1 SGHDN, CDR2 FVKESK. Trimming removed 1 base from V and 1 base from J; junction bases left unmatched: 9. The CDR3 has 17 residues. The CDR3 loop is CASSQGGRLGGQETQYF. The CDR3 DNA follows: TGTGCCAGCAGCCAAGGCGGGAGACTGGGGGGCCAAGAGACCCAGTACTTC.

This clonotype has a handful of counts. The rearrangement links TRBV12-3 or TRBV12-4 to TRBJ2-1, with D possibly TRBD2 on 6 matching bases. The V end was cut by 4 bases, the J end by 7 bases, with 14 bases between. CDR3 length: 14 residues. The CDR3 nucleotides are TGTGCCAGCAGTTCCCGGACCAGCGGGAATGAGCAGTTCTTC. Translated, it gives CASSSRTSGNEQFF.

This rearrangement joins TRBV6-6 to TRBJ2-5; 7 positions agree with TRBD2. Germline CDR1 reads MNHNY; CDR2 reads SVGAGI (reference sequence). V gave up 10 bases and J gave up 2 bases; unmatched junction bases: 10. The CDR3 has 14 residues. The CDR3: CATTGRLAQETQYF. The CDR3 DNA reads as TGTGCCACAACCGGCCGACTAGCACAAGAGACCCAGTACTTC.

This chain links TRBV9 with TRBJ2-5, with TRBD1 identical over 10 bases. There are 16 residues in the CDR3. Germline CDR1 reads SGDLS; CDR2 reads YYNGEE. The J segment lost 2 bases and the V segment lost 4 bases, leaving 8 bases of the junction unmatched. The CDR3 sequence is CASSLRGTGAQETQYF. The CDR3 DNA sequence: TGTGCCAGCAGCTTAAGGGGGACAGGGGCTCAAGAGACCCAGTACTTC. The full variable domain, with the rest looked up from reference TRBV9 and TRBJ2-5, is DSGVTQTPKHLITATGQRVTLRCSPRSGDLSVYWYQQSLDQGLQFLIQYYNGEERAKGNILERFSAQQFPDLHSELNLSSLELGDSALYFCASSLRGTGAQETQYFGPGTRLLVL.

To note about this clonotype: The junction departs from germline at one end; a sequencing error may be responsible. The CDR3 coding sequence is TGCGCCAGCAGCCAAGGTGACAGGCTCTATAACTACGGCTACACCTTC. Encoded protein: CASSQGDRLYNYGYTF. The rearrangement joins TRBV4-3 to TRBJ1-2; tentative D call: TRBD1 (6 bases). The CDR3 runs 16 residues. Germline lookup yields CDR1 LGHNA and CDR2 YSLEER.

This sequence joins TRBV27 and TRBJ2-5; 9 nucleotides agree with TRBD1. The germline V gene encodes CDR1 MNHEY and CDR2 SMNVEV (reference sequence). The CDR3 has 15 residues. Unmatched junction bases numbered 10, after V lost 8 bases and J lost 3 bases. CDR3 amino acids: CASSDFRDREETQYF. The CDR3 bases are TGTGCCAGCTCCGACTTCCGGGACAGGGAAGAGACCCAGTACTTC.

This clonotype was seen just once. It may be a read error: a sequence one base away is much more abundant. The gene calls are TRBV7-2 and TRBJ2-4, with D uncertain. This CDR3 has 15 residues. Germline assignment: CDR1 SGHTA and CDR2 FQGNSA. Trimming took off 1 base at V and 1 base at J, with 8 bases between the two ends. The CDR3 spells CASSLGLVAKNIQYF. The CDR3 DNA follows: TGTGCCAGCAGCTTAGGCCTAGTGGCCAAAAACATTCAGTACTTC.

At least ten counts were recorded for this clonotype. The chain links TRBV7-2 to TRBJ1-5; D not certain. The germline V gene has CDR1 SGHTA and CDR2 FQGNSA. The CDR3 runs to 12 residues. V lost 5 bases and J 3 bases, leaving 5 bases between the germline ends. The CDR3 region has the DNA TGTGCCAGCAGCCCGGCCAATCAGCCCCAGCATTTT. Amino acids: CASSPANQPQHF.

The CDR3 DNA reads as TGCAGTGCCCCTGGGCTAGCGGACCACTACGAGCAGTACTTC. As protein: CSAPGLADHYEQYF. The chain recombines TRBV20-1 with TRBJ2-7; 7 nucleotides align to TRBD2. CDR3 length equals 14 residues. The junction had 11 bases not matched to a gene; V was cut back by 6 bases and J by 3 bases. Germline loops: CDR1 DFQATT, CDR2 SNEGSKA (reference sequence).

Only a few counts were recorded for this clonotype. This chain links TRBV29-1 with TRBJ1-2, with D possibly TRBD1 on 5 matching bases. The CDR3 totals 13 residues. V was cut by 6 bases and J by 4 bases, with 15 bases left in between. Germline values: CDR1 SQVTM, CDR2 ANQGSEA. The CDR3 loop is CSVWDLGTYGYTF. Here the CDR3 DNA reads TGCAGCGTCTGGGACCTGGGGACCTATGGCTACACCTTC.

V usage is TRBV14 and J usage is TRBJ2-3, with D unclear. Germline loops: CDR1 SGHDN, CDR2 FVKESK. V was clipped by 3 bases and J by 7 bases, with 20 bases between them. The CDR3 has 16 amino acids. As DNA, the CDR3 is TGTGCCAGCAGCCATCAACTTGGGCCCCAACCCCATACGCAGTATTTT. Protein: CASSHQLGPQPHTQYF.

The sample holds a few counts of this clonotype. The chain combines TRBV4-3 with TRBJ2-1, with 7 positions matching TRBD1. CDR1 and CDR2 from the germline V gene are LGHNA and YSLEER. V shed 1 base, J shed 5 bases, and the junction held 8 bases outside the gene matches. The CDR3 totals 16 residues. For the CDR3, the DNA is TGCGCCAGCAGCCAAGGGTTCCGGGACAGAGACAATGAGCAGTTCTTC. It codes for CASSQGFRDRDNEQFF.

This clonotype was found a few times. The chain recombines TRBV12-3 or TRBV12-4 with TRBJ2-2; D might be TRBD2 (6 bases). The germline V and J ends were trimmed by 6 bases and 4 bases, with 9 bases remaining between them. There are 13 residues in the CDR3. CDR3 nucleotide sequence: TGTGCCAGCAGAGGACTACCCACCGGGGAGCTGTTTTTT. The encoded protein is CASRGLPTGELFF.

This clonotype was observed a single time. The chain combines TRBV20-1 with TRBJ2-3; D not resolved. Per germline, CDR1 DFQATT and CDR2 SNEGSKA (reference sequence). V was cut by 5 bases and J by 6 bases, with 15 bases left in between. This CDR3 has 13 residues. CDR3 in amino acids: CSAGVGPGDTQYF. DNA for the CDR3: TGCAGTGCTGGGGTGGGCCCTGGGGATACGCAGTATTTT.

The rearrangement uses TRBV20-1 and TRBJ2-5, with 10 positions matching TRBD2. The CDR3 has 15 amino acids. Germline lookup yields CDR1 DFQATT and CDR2 SNEGSKA (reference sequence). V was clipped by 6 bases and J by 3 bases; unmatched bases: 10. CDR3 in DNA: TGCAGTGCGGAAGGGACTAGCGCGAAAAAAGAGACCCAGTACTTC. Encoded protein: CSAEGTSAKKETQYF.

The chain combines TRBV20-1 with TRBJ2-5; 8 nucleotides agree with TRBD1. The V gene's germline CDR1 is DFQATT and CDR2 SNEGSKA (reference sequence). The CDR3 is 14 residues long. The junction had 8 bases not matched to a gene; V was cut back by 4 bases and J by 4 bases. The CDR3 sequence is CSATRQGMRETQYF. In DNA, the CDR3 is TGCAGTGCTACCAGACAGGGGATGAGAGAGACCCAGTACTTC.

This clonotype came up a few times. This chain joins TRBV29-1 and TRBJ2-3; no reliable D call. Germline V gene sequence: CDR1 SQVTM, CDR2 ANQGSEA. The ends were cut back, 3 bases at V and 2 bases at J, with 9 bases in the middle. This CDR3 is built from 13 residues. CDR3: CSVEAQLTDTQYF. Written as DNA, the CDR3 is TGCAGCGTTGAGGCACAACTCACAGATACGCAGTATTTT.

The V gene is TRBV20-1, the J gene TRBJ1-6, with D maybe TRBD1 (6 bases). CDR1 is DFQATT, CDR2 SNEGSKA, per germline (reference sequence). Trimming removed 6 bases from V and 6 bases from J, with 12 bases in between. CDR3 length: 13 residues. The CDR3 bases are TGCAGTGCACCGGACAGCCTTAATTCACCCCTCCACTTT. It encodes CSAPDSLNSPLHF.

V and J are TRBV11-3 and TRBJ2-3; 7 bases match TRBD2. The CDR3 totals 14 residues. CDR1 is SGHNT and CDR2 is YENEEA in the germline V gene. The V segment lost 1 base and the J segment 6 bases; nucleotides outside the gene matches: 4. This CDR3 is CASSLGRGYDTQYF. Here the CDR3 DNA reads TGTGCCAGCAGCTTAGGGCGGGGGTATGATACGCAGTATTTT.

This sequence joins TRBV20-1 and TRBJ2-3, with unresolved D. CDR1 and CDR2 from the germline V gene are DFQATT and SNEGSKA (reference sequence). The CDR3 totals 14 residues. V gave up 2 bases and J gave up 1 base, with 10 bases separating them. The CDR3 bases are TGCAGTGCTAGACCCTGGACGGGCACAGATACGCAGTATTTT. It codes for CSARPWTGTDTQYF.

The table lists this clonotype with a few counts. The J gene is TRBJ2-5, the V gene TRBV5-6; no clear D gene. Germline values: CDR1 SGHDT, CDR2 YYEEEE. CDR3 length equals 13 residues. V was pared by 4 bases and J by 5 bases, with 12 bases between. As DNA, the CDR3 is TGTGCCAGCAGCGCCATGCTAGGGGAGACCCAGTACTTC. This translates into CASSAMLGETQYF.